What follows describes a single TCR beta chain. Antigen: not known. A linear amplification protocol produced the TCR libraries from 500 ng of total RNA. In TCRdb, the reads were re-called with MiXCR into one record per CDR3 protein. The table shows roughly 200,000 distinct CDR3 sequences, with about four fifths occurring only once. The source of the sample is a study of healthy donors' naive CD4 and CD8 T cells. General study results and limits: Bias from naive T cell homeostatic proliferation was not addressed.

V was pared by 1 base and J by 5 bases, with 20 bases between. The CDR3 runs 16 residues. CDR1 and CDR2 from the germline V gene are SQVTM and ANQGSEA. Naive T cells were sorted: CD4+CD8-CD45RO-CD45RA+ for CD4+, CD8+CD4-CD45RA+CD27bright for CD8+. J is TRBJ2-5 and V is TRBV29-1; tentative D call: TRBD2 (6 bases). The sample comprised naive CD4+ and CD8+ T cells sorted from blood, pooled from several donors. This TCR came from a pool of human donors in good health; the sample pools cells from several healthy donors. The CDR3 sequence: CSVEGGRLALDETQYF. Here the CDR3 DNA reads TGCAGCGTTGAAGGAGGGAGGTTAGCCCTGGATGAGACCCAGTACTTC.